This passage covers 14 T cell receptor beta chains from one sample sequenced in a study of control samples from healthy donors and cancer patients. Repertoires were generated with immunoSEQ multiplex PCR, while TCRdb's copy carries only in-frame clones and drops some. The repertoire holds roughly 100,000 clones, with roughly nine tenths as singletons. Sequences were obtained from blood. Receptors originate from a woman under 30 in good health.

V usage is TRBV3-1 (or the pseudogene TRBV3-2) and J usage is TRBJ1-1; TRBD1 aligns across 7 bases. V lost 4 bases and J lost 7; bases outside the gene matches: 3. The CDR3 consists of 12 residues. Germline-derived CDR1 and CDR2 are LGHDT and YNNKEL (reference sequence). CDR3 coding DNA: TGTGCCAGCAGCCCGACAGGGATTGAAGCTTTCTTT. Translating it yields CASSPTGIEAFF.

This rearrangement joins TRBV6-5 to TRBJ1-6; possibly TRBD1 for D (6 bases). Trimming shortened V by 4 bases and J by 12 bases, and 19 bases separated the two germline ends. The CDR3 loop spans 15 amino acids. Germline CDR1 and CDR2: MNHEY and SVGAGI. In nucleotides, the CDR3 is TGTGCCAGCAGTTCGGGGGGCGCTCAATCTTTACCCCTCCACTTT. It translates to CASSSGGAQSLPLHF.

The chain couples TRBV5-1 to TRBJ2-2, with 8 bases fitting TRBD2. CDR1 and CDR2 (germline): SGHRS, YFSETQ. The CDR3 length is 14 residues. Trimming cost V 10 bases and J 4 bases; bases outside gene matches: 9. This CDR3 is CARGREGGTGELFF. CDR3 DNA sequence: TGCGCCCGCGGCCGGGAGGGGGGCACCGGGGAGCTGTTTTTT.

The chain carries TRBV5-6 and TRBJ1-5; 8 nucleotides line up with TRBD1. V lost 0 bases, J lost 7 bases, and 0 bases stayed unmatched. Per germline, CDR1 SGHDT and CDR2 YYEEEE. The CDR3 covers 13 residues. CDR3 residues: CASSLAGGQPQHF. The CDR3 nucleotides read TGTGCCAGCAGCTTGGCAGGGGGCCAGCCCCAGCATTTT.

CDR3 in amino acids: CASSLGLVHPSGYTF. CDR3 coding DNA: TGTGCCAGCAGCTTGGGGTTGGTTCATCCCTCTGGCTACACCTTC. The gene calls are TRBV5-8 and TRBJ1-2; D is unclear. The CDR3 has 15 residues. CDR1 is SGHTS and CDR2 is YDEGEE in the germline V gene. Trimming cost V 0 bases and J 7 bases, with 16 bases left between them. Complete variable domain (other parts from reference TRBV5-8 and TRBJ1-2): EAGVTQSPTHLIKTRGQQATLRCSPISGHTSVYWYQQALGLGLQFLLWYDEGEERNRGNFPPRFSGRQFPNYSSELNVNALELEDSALYLCASSLGLVHPSGYTFGSGTRLTVV.

This chain connects TRBV7-9 to TRBJ1-3; D is possibly TRBD1 (6 bases). Germline lookup yields CDR1 SEHNR and CDR2 FQNEAQ (reference sequence). V was trimmed by 11 bases and J by 1 base, leaving 12 bases between them. This CDR3 is built from 13 residues. CDR3 DNA: TGTGCCGCCAGGGGTTGGTCTGGAAACACCATATATTTT. This sequence encodes CAARGWSGNTIYF.

CDR3 protein: CASSYSFLGGYTF. The CDR3, as DNA: TGTGCCAGCAGTTATTCATTTCTTGGTGGCTACACCTTC. V is TRBV6-2 or TRBV6-3 and J is TRBJ1-2, with D hard to call. Germline values: CDR1 MNHEY, CDR2 SVGEGT. The CDR3 loop spans 13 amino acids. Trimming removed 3 bases at V and 7 bases at J, with 12 bases between.

The rearrangement links TRBV3-1 (or the pseudogene TRBV3-2) to TRBJ1-6; TRBD1 aligns across 7 bases. This CDR3 has 16 amino acids. Germline V gene sequence: CDR1 LGHDT, CDR2 YNNKEL (reference sequence). With 5 bases clipped from V and 7 bases from J, the junction kept 11 bases outside the gene matches. CDR3 sequence: CASSEITPGGNSPLHF. In DNA form, the CDR3 reads TGTGCCAGCAGCGAAATAACCCCAGGGGGGAATTCACCCCTCCACTTT.

This clone was detected only once. This same CDR3 is encoded by further DNA sequences in the sample. The V call is TRBV9, the J call TRBJ2-2; no definite D call. The CDR3 contains 13 residues. Germline V CDR1 and CDR2: SGDLS, YYNGEE. V dropped 2 bases and J dropped 1 base, with 3 bases sitting between them. The CDR3 DNA is TGTGCCAGCAGCGTCGGGAACACCGGGGAGCTGTTTTTT. This encodes CASSVGNTGELFF. Looking up the rest from reference TRBV9 and TRBJ2-2 gives the full variable domain: DSGVTQTPKHLITATGQRVTLRCSPRSGDLSVYWYQQSLDQGLQFLIQYYNGEERAKGNILERFSAQQFPDLHSELNLSSLELGDSALYFCASSVGNTGELFFGEGSRLTVL.

This clone showed up just once. This chain connects TRBV19 to TRBJ1-1; TRBD1 agrees at 7 bases. With V trimmed by 6 bases and J by 5 bases, 12 bases remained unmatched. The CDR3 totals 15 residues. Germline V gives CDR1 LNHDA, CDR2 SQIVND (reference sequence). The CDR3 nucleotides are TGTGCCAGTAGACTTGGGACAGCCCGGGGGACTGAAGCTTTCTTT. Its protein is CASRLGTARGTEAFF.

J is TRBJ1-3 and V is TRBV12-1. TRBV12-1 is assigned pseudogene status. CDR3 length equals 16 residues. Here the CDR3 DNA reads TGTGCCAGCAGCTGGTGGACAACGGACTCCGGAAACACCATATATTTT. This translates into CASSWWTTDSGNTIYF.

The chain employs TRBV7-2 and TRBJ2-3, with D possibly TRBD2 on 5 matching bases. The CDR3 runs to 16 residues. The V end lost 2 bases, the J end lost 2 bases, and 14 bases lay between the germline ends. Germline values: CDR1 SGHTA, CDR2 FQGNSA. DNA of the CDR3: TGTGCCAGCAGCTTAATGGGTGTGGGAGCCACAGATACGCAGTATTTT. Its translation is CASSLMGVGATDTQYF.

The chain combines TRBV6-1 with TRBJ2-5, with 9 bases that match TRBD1. V lost 3 bases and J lost 5; bases outside the gene matches: 4. The CDR3 covers 14 residues. CDR1 and CDR2 from the germline V gene are MNHNS and SASEGT. In DNA form, the CDR3 reads TGTGCCAGCAGTGACGGGACAGGGCTGGAGACCCAGTACTTC. This gives the protein CASSDGTGLETQYF.

The CDR3 DNA reads as TGTGCCAGCTCACCACCTACGGGGGTGGATGAGCAGTTCTTC. This gives the protein CASSPPTGVDEQFF. The gene calls are TRBV18 and TRBJ2-1; D might be TRBD2 (6 bases). Germline assignment: CDR1 KGHSH and CDR2 LQKENI. V was trimmed by 0 bases and J by 8 bases, leaving 11 bases between them. The CDR3 length is 14 residues.